The entry that follows covers one T cell receptor beta chain sequence. This entry belongs to a study of blood T cells in healthy people across ages. The CDR3 has 16 residues. Germline V gives CDR1 LGHDT, CDR2 YNNKEL (reference sequence). Each sample gave at least 7 million isolated PBMCs. Combining a sample-barcoded 5' primer with a J-beta primer mix, a second PCR ran for roughly 7 to 12 cycles. MiXCR, run by TCRdb on the 5' RACE reads, gives a single entry per CDR3 protein. The sample yields 1,500,000 or so distinct CDR3 sequences, roughly 60% seen once. The gene calls are TRBV3-1 and TRBJ2-1; TRBD2 aligns across 9 bases. The J call may be wrong; the DNA end is better matched by TRBJ2-7. Sample: blood. This clonotype was obtained from a man aged 18 to 30 in good health. The CDR3 nucleotides are TGTGCCAGCAGCCCAGCCCCAGCGGGGGGAAGTAATGAGCAGTACTTC. Its translation is CASSPAPAGGSNEQYF.